This T cell receptor (beta chain) originates from a study of OX40 agonist ivuxolimab in advanced cancers. Notes on the study in general: The specificity for antigen of the expanded peripheral T cells was not determined.

As regards this clone: Its antigen is not known.

The CDR3 is 13 residues long. The germline V gene has CDR1 LNHDA and CDR2 SQIVND (reference sequence). The V end lost 1 base, the J end lost 11 bases, and 15 bases lay between the germline ends. Sequencing used immunoSEQ multiplex PCR; TCRdb keeps in-frame clones, though not all of them. The repertoire has around 90,000 clones, about 90% of them found once; the top ten carry 0.9% to 1.2%. The gene calls are TRBV19 and TRBJ2-7; the D call may be TRBD1 or TRBD2 (5 bases each). The TCR was taken from an adult with an advanced solid tumor such as melanoma, head and neck, liver or kidney cancer. The starting material was CD4+ or CD8+ T cells sorted from blood, obtained in a trial of the OX40 agonist ivuxolimab. Here the CDR3 reads CASSIVSAEGKYF. In nucleotides, the CDR3 is TGTGCCAGTAGTATAGTCTCGGCCGAGGGGAAGTACTTC. Full variable domain (rest looked up from reference TRBV19 and TRBJ2-7): DGGITQSPKYLFRKEGQNVTLSCEQNLNHDAMYWYRQDPGQGLRLIYYSQIVNDFQKGDIAEGYSVSREKKESFPLTVTSAQKNPTAFYLCASSIVSAEGKYFGPGTRLTVT.